This T cell receptor beta chain comes out of a study of control samples from healthy donors and cancer patients. Using immunoSEQ multiplex PCR, the repertoire was profiled, and TCRdb retains in-frame clones only, with some absent. Here the sample spans 390,000 or so clones, 90% being singletons. This CDR3 comprises 18 residues. The ends were cut back, 3 bases at V and 0 bases at J, with 18 bases in the middle. CDR1 is WNHNN, CDR2 SYGVQD, per germline (reference sequence). V is TRBV10-1 and J is TRBJ1-3; D remains unclear. The receptor was derived from a man aged 35-49 years with head and neck cancer. The sequencing sample was made of PBMCs. CDR3: CASSDKGSTEHSGNTIYF. CDR3 coding DNA: TGCGCCAGCAGTGATAAGGGTTCAACAGAACACTCTGGAAACACCATATATTTT.